This TCR beta chain is drawn from a study of early T cells in non-severe SARS-CoV-2 infection. TCRdb used MiXCR to reprocess the 5' RACE reads, holding one entry per CDR3 protein. The data show around 60,000 distinct CDR3 sequences, with about 12% seen just once and approximately 9.8% held by the top ten. CDR3 length: 19 residues. Per the germline V gene, CDR1 is MNHEY and CDR2 is SVGAGI. V lost 0 bases, J lost 1 base, and 16 bases lay in between. This clonotype has ten or more counts. Sequencing used whole blood. This TCR came from an adult who was a healthcare worker with PCR-confirmed SARS-CoV-2 infection or an uninfected control (not recorded which). The chain has TRBV6-5 and TRBJ1-6; possibly TRBD1 for D (6 bases). CDR3 sequence (DNA): TGTGCCAGCAGTTACTCGACGGGTGGGGGGGCGTCCTATAATTCACCCCTCCACTTT. Amino acids: CASSYSTGGGASYNSPLHF.